This T cell receptor (beta chain) was identified during a study of monozygotic twins with inflammatory bowel disease. Broader study findings: Lower TCRbeta diversity (inverse Simpson) was seen in IBD patients than in healthy co-twins. The results supported no single strong signal or clonotype associated with IBD.

Whole-blood RNA isolation (total RNA) proceeded without T cell sorting. After re-calling the 5' RACE reads, TCRdb lists one entry per CDR3 protein, DNA absent. Here the sample table reports under 200,000 distinct CDR3 sequences. Germline lookup yields CDR1 MNHNS and CDR2 SASEGT. The CDR3 extends over 14 amino acids. Turning to this clonotype: Antigen unknown.

The sequence was collected from a human donor with ulcerative colitis or Crohn's disease, or a healthy co-twin of an affected twin (not recorded which). The chain employs TRBV6-1 and TRBJ2-3; TCRdb calls TRBD2, which cannot be checked without DNA. What was sequenced was blood. CDR3 in amino acids: CASRREGRADTQYF.